This entry concerns a single T cell receptor (beta chain). This entry comes from a study of blood T cell repertoires in COVID-19. Study at large: PBMCs, B-cell-depleted T cells, or T cells were the source of the cDNA or gDNA that made up the material.

The authors' processing: Nucleated cell counts were estimated from reference gene primer amplification. Repertoires were generated with immunoSEQ multiplex PCR, while TCRdb's copy carries only in-frame clones and drops some. V, J and clone size derive from that table, while D and trimming were established from the DNA sequence. Of 100,000 or so clones listed, around 87% are singletons. The sequencing input was peripheral blood. The TCR was taken from a man between 45 and 60 years old with active or convalescent COVID-19.

CDR3 residues: CASSLGVRANQPQHF. In DNA, the CDR3 is TGTGCCAGCAGTCTAGGAGTCAGGGCGAATCAGCCCCAGCATTTT. The rearrangement uses TRBV28 and TRBJ1-5, with a possible D match to TRBD1 (5 bases). The CDR3 spans 15 residues. Per germline, CDR1 MDHEN and CDR2 SYDVKM. Trimming stripped 5 bases from V and 4 bases from J, with 15 bases between. Drawing the rest from reference TRBV28 and TRBJ1-5, the complete variable domain is DVKVTQSSRYLVKRTGEKVFLECVQDMDHENMFWYRQDPGLGLRLIYFSYDVKMKEKGDIPEGYSVSREKKERFSLILESASTNQTSMYLCASSLGVRANQPQHFGDGTRLSIL.